One sample yielded the 15 T cell receptor beta chains listed below, sequenced in a study of post-analysis software for immune sequencing data (dated by TCRdb to the mid-2010s). These receptors' antigens are unknown. What the authors observed across the whole study: Significantly higher frequencies in patients than in controls were found for about five TRBV segments, including TRBV5-6, TRBV5-1 and TRBV20-1.

Libraries were constructed by PCR. The sequencing machine was an Illumina HiSeq 2500. Unique molecular identifiers were incorporated into TCR beta cDNA libraries to reduce PCR and sequencing biases. TCRdb took the public reads, trimmed them with fastp at Q25, ran MiXCR for clone calling and kept in-frame beta chains. Under each unique CDR3 protein, matching rows form one entry showing the most common genes and DNA. The sample table holds under 650,000 distinct CDR3 sequences, of which roughly 47% were seen once. Around 1.7% of the sample comes from the top ten. Sequences were obtained from blood. These receptors were obtained from a girl aged 5-17 years with multiple sclerosis.

The CDR3: CASSSGWDRGGEKLFF. In DNA, the CDR3 is TGCGCCAGCAGCTCGGGCTGGGACAGGGGTGGGGAAAAACTGTTTTTT. The chain recombines TRBV4-1 with TRBJ1-4, with TRBD1 matching 10 bases. Germline V gene data show CDR1 as MGHRA and CDR2 as YSYEKL. This CDR3 has 16 residues. V trimming: 5 bases; J trimming: 8 bases; junction bases outside the gene matches: 11.

The chain couples TRBV20-1 to TRBJ2-1, with 9 bases fitting TRBD2. V was pared by 5 bases and J by 0 bases, with 14 bases of the junction left unmatched. CDR3 length: 18 residues. Germline values: CDR1 DFQATT, CDR2 SNEGSKA (reference sequence). CDR3 sequence: CSAGAGGGSYLSYNEQFF. CDR3 coding DNA: TGCAGTGCTGGAGCGGGAGGCGGTTCCTACCTCTCCTACAATGAGCAGTTCTTC.

This clonotype was found a few times. The chain employs TRBV6-6 and TRBJ1-1; D may be TRBD1 (5 bases). Trimming stripped 8 bases from V and 0 bases from J, with 13 bases between. The CDR3 is made up of 14 amino acids. Germline loops: CDR1 MNHNY, CDR2 SVGAGI (reference sequence). The CDR3 DNA reads TGTGCCAGCTGCACCCACAGGATGAACACTGAAGCTTTCTTT. Encoded protein: CASCTHRMNTEAFF.

Only a few counts were recorded for this clonotype. The CDR3 spells CASSRRRATNDEQFF. Written as DNA, the CDR3 is TGTGCCAGCTCACGTAGGCGGGCTACGAACGATGAGCAGTTCTTC. This chain uses TRBV18 with TRBJ2-1; D might be TRBD2 (5 bases). Germline V gives CDR1 KGHSH, CDR2 LQKENI. V lost 4 bases and J lost 8, with 18 bases in between. The CDR3 covers 15 residues. Variable domain in full (rest from reference TRBV18 and TRBJ2-1): NAGVMQNPRHLVRRRGQEARLRCSPMKGHSHVYWYRQLPEEGLKFMVYLQKENIIDESGMPKERFSAEFPKEGPSILRIQQVVRGDSAAYFCASSRRRATNDEQFFGPGTRLTVL.

This chain links TRBV3-1 with TRBJ2-3; 8 nucleotides align to TRBD2. Germline V lookup: CDR1 LGHDT, CDR2 YNNKEL (reference sequence). The CDR3 is 17 amino acids. The ends lost 1 base at V and 7 bases at J; junction bases unmatched: 13. The CDR3 is CASSQGHRVSGTNTQYF. The CDR3, as DNA: TGTGCCAGCAGCCAAGGGCATCGGGTTAGCGGGACCAATACGCAGTATTTT.

The chain joins TRBV18 to TRBJ1-2; tentatively, D is TRBD1 (6 bases). CDR1 is KGHSH, CDR2 LQKENI, per germline. The CDR3 totals 13 residues. V lost 2 bases to trimming and J lost 7 bases, with 11 bases between them. This chain's CDR3 is CASSPMGGLGYTF. CDR3 in DNA: TGTGCCAGCTCACCAATGGGGGGCCTTGGCTACACCTTC.

About this clonotype itself: Germline is not matched at one junction end, which may reflect a read error. V gene TRBV5-1 combines with J gene TRBJ1-6, with D unresolved. Germline V gene sequence: CDR1 SGHRS, CDR2 YFSETQ. The CDR3 has 15 residues. CDR3 protein: CASRSRTNIDSPLHF. The CDR3 region has the DNA TGCGCCAGCCGTTCTCGGACCAACATCGATTCACCTCTCCACTTT.

This chain links TRBV5-1 with TRBJ2-4, with 9 positions matching TRBD1. The J call may be faulty, since TRBJ2-5 better matches the DNA end. Germline assignment: CDR1 SGHRS and CDR2 YFSETQ. This CDR3 has 21 residues. The CDR3 nucleotides are TGCGCCAGCAGCTTGGGGATTTTGGTTCCCCGGGACAGGGAGAGGAAAGAGACCCAGTACTTC. As protein: CASSLGILVPRDRERKETQYF.

V usage is TRBV6-5 and J usage is TRBJ1-1, with a weak D call TRBD1 (6 bases). V gave up 5 bases and J gave up 11 bases, with 21 bases separating them. The CDR3 is 14 residues long. Looked up from germline, CDR1 is MNHEY and CDR2 is SVGAGI. The CDR3 protein is CASSGGQLSQRAFF. The CDR3, as DNA: TGTGCCAGCAGTGGTGGACAGCTGTCCCAACGGGCTTTCTTT.

The chain carries TRBV5-1 and TRBJ2-2; 7 positions match TRBD1. V lost 5 bases, J lost 6 bases, and 4 bases stayed unmatched. Germline V gene data show CDR1 as SGHRS and CDR2 as YFSETQ. The CDR3 length is 13 residues. CDR3 residues: CASRTGYAGELFF. CDR3 DNA: TGCGCCAGCAGGACAGGGTACGCCGGGGAGCTGTTTTTT.

This clonotype was detected a few times. The J gene is TRBJ1-2, the V gene TRBV5-1, with D hard to call. CDR1 and CDR2 (germline): SGHRS, YFSETQ. Trimming took 1 base from V and 2 from J, leaving 6 bases between them. The CDR3 extends over 13 amino acids. The CDR3 region has the DNA TGCGCCAGCAGCTTGACACAGAACTATGGCTACACCTTC. Its protein is CASSLTQNYGYTF.

This clonotype was counted a single time. V gene TRBV12-3 or TRBV12-4 combines with J gene TRBJ2-7; possibly TRBD2 for D (5 bases). V gave up 6 bases and J gave up 1 base, with 13 bases separating them. The CDR3 extends over 14 amino acids. The CDR3 sequence: CASSGKVISYEQYF. CDR3 DNA sequence: TGTGCCAGCAGCGGGAAGGTCATTTCCTACGAGCAGTACTTC.

The gene calls are TRBV4-1 and TRBJ2-1, with a tentative D call TRBD2 (6 bases). Germline CDR1 reads MGHRA; CDR2 reads YSYEKL. V lost 4 bases, J lost 5 bases, and 12 bases lay in between. The CDR3 length is 14 residues. CDR3 sequence: CASSPPRLDNEQFF. CDR3 bases: TGCGCCAGCAGCCCCCCCAGACTAGACAATGAGCAGTTCTTC.

This clonotype was detected a few times. V is TRBV4-1 and J is TRBJ2-7; perhaps TRBD2 as D (5 bases). The CDR3 consists of 16 residues. CDR1 is MGHRA, CDR2 YSYEKL, per germline. Trimming cost V 5 bases and J 6 bases, with 23 bases left between them. CDR3 amino acids: CASSNPGFESPGEQYF. The CDR3 DNA reads as TGCGCCAGCAGCAACCCGGGATTCGAATCGCCCGGCGAGCAGTACTTC.

This rearrangement joins TRBV12-3 or TRBV12-4 to TRBJ1-1, with 8 nucleotides matching TRBD1. This CDR3 has 15 residues. V lost 6 bases, J lost 5 bases, and 11 bases stayed unmatched. As DNA, the CDR3 is TGTGCCAGCAGCCCCCCCAGGGGGCGAGGAACTGAAGCTTTCTTT. This translates into CASSPPRGRGTEAFF.